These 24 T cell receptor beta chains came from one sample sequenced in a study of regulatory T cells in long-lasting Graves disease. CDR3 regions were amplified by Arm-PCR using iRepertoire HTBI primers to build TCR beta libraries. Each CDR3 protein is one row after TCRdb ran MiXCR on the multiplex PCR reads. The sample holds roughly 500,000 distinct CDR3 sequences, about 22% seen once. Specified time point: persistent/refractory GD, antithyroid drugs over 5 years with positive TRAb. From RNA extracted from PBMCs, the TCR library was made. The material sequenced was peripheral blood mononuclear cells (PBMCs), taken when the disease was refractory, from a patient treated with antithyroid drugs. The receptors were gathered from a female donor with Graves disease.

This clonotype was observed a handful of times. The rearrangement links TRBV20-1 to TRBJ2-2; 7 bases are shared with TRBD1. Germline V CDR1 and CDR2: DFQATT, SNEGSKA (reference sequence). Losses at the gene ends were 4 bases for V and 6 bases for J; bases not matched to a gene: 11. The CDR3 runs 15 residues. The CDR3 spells CSAIPPTGVAGELFF. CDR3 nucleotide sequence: TGCAGTGCTATCCCGCCAACAGGGGTTGCCGGGGAGCTGTTTTTT.

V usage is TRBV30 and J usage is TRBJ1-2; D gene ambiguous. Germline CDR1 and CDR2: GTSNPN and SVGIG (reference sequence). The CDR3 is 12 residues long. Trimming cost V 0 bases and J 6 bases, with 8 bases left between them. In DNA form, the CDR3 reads TGTGCCTGGAGTGTCGGAGGGCATGGCTACACCTTC. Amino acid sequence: CAWSVGGHGYTF.

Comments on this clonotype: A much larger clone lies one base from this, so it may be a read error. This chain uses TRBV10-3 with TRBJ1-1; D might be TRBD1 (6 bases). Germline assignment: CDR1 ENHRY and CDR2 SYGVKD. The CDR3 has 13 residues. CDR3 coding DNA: TGTGCCATCAGACCCACAGGGAACGCTGAAGCTTTCTTT. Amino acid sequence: CAIRPTGNAEAFF.

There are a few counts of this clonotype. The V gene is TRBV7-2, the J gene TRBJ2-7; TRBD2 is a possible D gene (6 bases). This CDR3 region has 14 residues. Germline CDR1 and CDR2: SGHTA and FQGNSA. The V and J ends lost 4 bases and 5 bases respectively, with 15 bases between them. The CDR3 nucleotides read TGTGCCAGCAGCTCGGGACTGTTAAGCCACGAGCAGTACTTC. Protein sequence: CASSSGLLSHEQYF.

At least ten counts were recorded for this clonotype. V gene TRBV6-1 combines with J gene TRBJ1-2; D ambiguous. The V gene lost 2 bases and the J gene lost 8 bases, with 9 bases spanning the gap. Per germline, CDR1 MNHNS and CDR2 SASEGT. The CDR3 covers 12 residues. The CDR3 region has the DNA TGTGCCAGCAGTGAAAACTATAGCGGCTACACCTTC. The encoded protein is CASSENYSGYTF.

The CDR3 loop is CASSVGGVSYTTEAFF. The CDR3 DNA is TGTGCCAGCAGCGTAGGAGGAGTTTCTTACACCACTGAAGCTTTCTTT. This chain links TRBV9 with TRBJ1-1; D unresolved. The CDR3 loop spans 16 amino acids. Deletions cut 0 bases from V and 4 bases from J, with 16 bases between. Germline CDR1 reads SGDLS; CDR2 reads YYNGEE.

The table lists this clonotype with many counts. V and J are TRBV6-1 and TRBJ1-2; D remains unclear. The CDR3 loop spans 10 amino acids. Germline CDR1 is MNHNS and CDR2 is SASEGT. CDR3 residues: CATSNYGYTF. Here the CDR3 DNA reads TGTGCTACTTCTAACTATGGCTACACCTTC.

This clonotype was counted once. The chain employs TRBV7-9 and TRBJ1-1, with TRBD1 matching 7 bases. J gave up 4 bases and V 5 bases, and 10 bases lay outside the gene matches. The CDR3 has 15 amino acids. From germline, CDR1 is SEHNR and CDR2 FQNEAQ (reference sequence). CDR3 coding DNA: TGTGCCAGCAGCCAGGGGGACAAGCGGACCACTGAAGCTTTCTTT. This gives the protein CASSQGDKRTTEAFF.

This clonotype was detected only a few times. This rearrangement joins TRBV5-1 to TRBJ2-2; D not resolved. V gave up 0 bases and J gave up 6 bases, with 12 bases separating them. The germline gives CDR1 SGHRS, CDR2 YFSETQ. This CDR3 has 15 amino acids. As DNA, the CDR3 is TGCGCCAGCAGCTTGGGGAATTCTCTCGCCGGGGAGCTGTTTTTT. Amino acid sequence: CASSLGNSLAGELFF. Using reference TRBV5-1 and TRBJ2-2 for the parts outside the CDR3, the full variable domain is KAGVTQTPRYLIKTRGQQVTLSCSPISGHRSVSWYQQTPGQGLQFLFEYFSETQRNKGNFPGRFSGRQFSNSRSEMNVSTLELGDSALYLCASSLGNSLAGELFFGEGSRLTVL.

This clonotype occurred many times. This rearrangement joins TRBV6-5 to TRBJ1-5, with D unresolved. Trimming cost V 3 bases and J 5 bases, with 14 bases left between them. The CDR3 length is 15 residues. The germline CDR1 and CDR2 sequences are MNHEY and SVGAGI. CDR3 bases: TGTGCCAGCAGTTATGACGGCGGACCCCATCAGCCCCAGCATTTT. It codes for CASSYDGGPHQPQHF.

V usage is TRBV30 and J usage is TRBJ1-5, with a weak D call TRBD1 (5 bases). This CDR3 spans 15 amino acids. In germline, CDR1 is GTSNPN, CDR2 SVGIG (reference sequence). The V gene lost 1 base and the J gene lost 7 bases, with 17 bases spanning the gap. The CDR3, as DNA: TGTGCCTGGAGTGCCGCCGGGACTCTTATACAGCCCCAGCATTTT. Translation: CAWSAAGTLIQPQHF.

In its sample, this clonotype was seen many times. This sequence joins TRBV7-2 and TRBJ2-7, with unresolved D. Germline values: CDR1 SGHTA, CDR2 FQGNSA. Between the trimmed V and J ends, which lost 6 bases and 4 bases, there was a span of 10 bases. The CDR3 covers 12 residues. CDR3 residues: CASSPQSYEQYF. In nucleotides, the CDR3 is TGTGCCAGCAGTCCCCAGTCTTACGAGCAGTACTTC.

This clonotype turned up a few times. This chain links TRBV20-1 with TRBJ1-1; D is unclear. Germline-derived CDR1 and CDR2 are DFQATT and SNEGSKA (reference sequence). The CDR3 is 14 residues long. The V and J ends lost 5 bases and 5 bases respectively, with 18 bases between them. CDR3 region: CSADRAPRGTEAFF. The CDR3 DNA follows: TGCAGTGCTGATAGGGCCCCCCGGGGAACTGAAGCTTTCTTT.

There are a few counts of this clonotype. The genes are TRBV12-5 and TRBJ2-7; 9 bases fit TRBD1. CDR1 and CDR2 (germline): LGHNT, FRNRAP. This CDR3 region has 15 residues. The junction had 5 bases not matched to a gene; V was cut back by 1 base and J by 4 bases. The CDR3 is CASGLEGQGVYEQYF. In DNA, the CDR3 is TGTGCTAGTGGTTTGGAGGGACAGGGTGTGTACGAGCAGTACTTC.

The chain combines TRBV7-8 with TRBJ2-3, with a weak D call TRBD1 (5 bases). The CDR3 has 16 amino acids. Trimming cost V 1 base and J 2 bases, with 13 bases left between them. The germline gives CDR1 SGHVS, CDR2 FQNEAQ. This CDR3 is CASSLGVRVDTDTQYF. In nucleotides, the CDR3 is TGTGCCAGCAGCTTAGGGGTCAGGGTTGACACAGATACGCAGTATTTT. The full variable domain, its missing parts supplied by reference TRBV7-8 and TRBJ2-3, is GAGVSQSPRYKVAKRGQDVALRCDPISGHVSLFWYQQALGQGPEFLTYFQNEAQLDKSGLPSDRFFAERPEGSVSTLKIQRTQQEDSAVYLCASSLGVRVDTDTQYFGPGTRLTVL.

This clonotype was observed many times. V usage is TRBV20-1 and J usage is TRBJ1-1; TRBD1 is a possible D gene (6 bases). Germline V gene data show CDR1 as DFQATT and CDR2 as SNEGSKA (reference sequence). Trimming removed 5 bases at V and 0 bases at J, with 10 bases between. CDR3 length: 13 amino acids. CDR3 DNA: TGCAGTGCTTCTCGGACAGTGAACACTGAAGCTTTCTTT. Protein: CSASRTVNTEAFF.

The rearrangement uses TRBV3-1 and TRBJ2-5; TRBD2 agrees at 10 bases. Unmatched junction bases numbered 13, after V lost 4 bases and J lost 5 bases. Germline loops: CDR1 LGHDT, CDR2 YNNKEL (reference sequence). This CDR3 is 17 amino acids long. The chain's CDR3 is CASSRRGAGGPRETQYF. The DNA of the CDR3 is TGTGCCAGCAGCCGGCGGGGAGCGGGAGGGCCGAGGGAGACCCAGTACTTC.

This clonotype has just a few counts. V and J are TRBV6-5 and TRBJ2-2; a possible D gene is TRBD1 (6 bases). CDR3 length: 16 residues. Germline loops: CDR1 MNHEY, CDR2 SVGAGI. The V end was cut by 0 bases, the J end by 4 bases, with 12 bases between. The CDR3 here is CASSYSGHLGTGELFF. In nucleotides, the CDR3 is TGTGCCAGCAGTTACTCGGGACACCTAGGCACCGGGGAGCTGTTTTTT.

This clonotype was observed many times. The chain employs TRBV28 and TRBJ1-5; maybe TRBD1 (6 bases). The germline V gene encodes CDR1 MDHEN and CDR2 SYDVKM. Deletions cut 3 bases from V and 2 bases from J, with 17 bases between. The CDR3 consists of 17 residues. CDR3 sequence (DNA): TGTGCCAGCAGTTTGGACGACTGGACAGAGGGCAATCAGCCCCAGCATTTT. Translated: CASSLDDWTEGNQPQHF. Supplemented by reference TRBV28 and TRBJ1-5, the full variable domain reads DVKVTQSSRYLVKRTGEKVFLECVQDMDHENMFWYRQDPGLGLRLIYFSYDVKMKEKGDIPEGYSVSREKKERFSLILESASTNQTSMYLCASSLDDWTEGNQPQHFGDGTRLSIL.

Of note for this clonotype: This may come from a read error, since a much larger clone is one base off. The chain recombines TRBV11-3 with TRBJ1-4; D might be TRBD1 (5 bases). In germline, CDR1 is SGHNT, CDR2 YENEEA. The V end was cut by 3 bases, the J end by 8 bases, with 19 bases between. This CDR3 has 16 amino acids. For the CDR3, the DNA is TGTGCCAGCAGCTTGGAAATACGAGGGGAGGGGGAAAAACTGTTTTTT. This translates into CASSLEIRGEGEKLFF.

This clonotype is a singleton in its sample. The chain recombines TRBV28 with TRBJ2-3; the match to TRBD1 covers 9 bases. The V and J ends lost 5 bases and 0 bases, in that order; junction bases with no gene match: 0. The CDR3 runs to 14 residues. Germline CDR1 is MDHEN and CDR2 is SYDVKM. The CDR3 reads CASSGTGSTDTQYF. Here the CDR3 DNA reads TGTGCCAGCAGTGGGACAGGGAGCACAGATACGCAGTATTTT.

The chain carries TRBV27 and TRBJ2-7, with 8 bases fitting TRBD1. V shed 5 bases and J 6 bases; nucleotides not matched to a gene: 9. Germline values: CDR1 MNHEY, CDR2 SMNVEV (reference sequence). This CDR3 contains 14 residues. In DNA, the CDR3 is TGTGCCAGCAGTACCTACAGGGGGAGGCTCGAGCAGTACTTC. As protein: CASSTYRGRLEQYF.

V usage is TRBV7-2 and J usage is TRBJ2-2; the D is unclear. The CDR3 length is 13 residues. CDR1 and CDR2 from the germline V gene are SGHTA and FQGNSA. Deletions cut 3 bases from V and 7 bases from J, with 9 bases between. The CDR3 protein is CASSLAGFGELFF. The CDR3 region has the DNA TGTGCCAGCAGCTTGGCCGGGTTCGGGGAGCTGTTTTTT.

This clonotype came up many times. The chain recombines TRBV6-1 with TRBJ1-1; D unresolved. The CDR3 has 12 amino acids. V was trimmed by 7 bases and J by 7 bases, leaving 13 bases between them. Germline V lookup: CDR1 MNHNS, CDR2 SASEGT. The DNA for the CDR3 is TGTGCCAGCACTCTGGGAGCCTATGAAGCTTTCTTT. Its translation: CASTLGAYEAFF.